These 24 T cell receptor beta chains were all obtained from the same sample, sequenced in a study of T cell responses to AZD1222 COVID-19 vaccine. The protocol was immunoSEQ multiplex PCR, while the TCRdb copy is restricted to in-frame clones and leaves out a portion. The table has 130,000 or so clones, 70% to 85% seen once; the top ten hold about 25%. The sequencing here drew on peripheral blood, taken 28 days after the second AZD1222 dose. All receptors derive from an adult who received the AZD1222 COVID-19 vaccine.

The V call is TRBV25-1, the J call TRBJ1-1; D uncertain. The CDR3 loop spans 12 amino acids. The germline CDR1 and CDR2 sequences are MGHDK and SYGVNS. V was clipped by 3 bases and J by 0 bases, with 2 bases between them. Here the CDR3 DNA reads TGTGCCAGCAGTGAGGTGAACACTGAAGCTTTCTTT. As protein: CASSEVNTEAFF.

This sequence joins TRBV18 and TRBJ1-1; D not certain. The germline CDR1 and CDR2 sequences are KGHSH and LQKENI. V dropped 2 bases and J dropped 2 bases, with 9 bases sitting between them. The CDR3 sequence is 14 residues long. The CDR3 spells CASSPKELNTEAFF. The CDR3 DNA reads TGTGCCAGCTCACCAAAGGAGCTAAACACTGAAGCTTTCTTT. Looking up the rest from reference TRBV18 and TRBJ1-1 gives the full variable domain: NAGVMQNPRHLVRRRGQEARLRCSPMKGHSHVYWYRQLPEEGLKFMVYLQKENIIDESGMPKERFSAEFPKEGPSILRIQQVVRGDSAAYFCASSPKELNTEAFFGQGTRLTVV.

This chain connects TRBV19 to TRBJ2-4, with a possible D match to TRBD1 (5 bases). Between the trimmed V and J ends, which lost 6 bases and 0 bases, there was a span of 9 bases. CDR1 and CDR2 from the germline V gene are LNHDA and SQIVND (reference sequence). The CDR3 runs 14 residues. CDR3 in amino acids: CASSRDLAKNIQYF. The CDR3 region has the DNA TGTGCCAGTAGCAGGGATCTAGCCAAAAACATTCAGTACTTC.

This clone was observed once. This may be a read error: a much more frequent sequence differs by one nucleotide. V and J are TRBV7-9 and TRBJ2-7; D is undetermined. Trimming took off 1 base at V and 0 bases at J, with 4 bases between the two ends. Germline lookup yields CDR1 SEHNR and CDR2 FQNEAQ (reference sequence). The CDR3 is 13 residues long. The CDR3 region has the DNA TGTGCCAGCAGCTTAGACAGCTCCTACGAGCAGTACTTC. It yields the protein CASSLDSSYEQYF.

This clone occurred a few times. V gene TRBV3-1 (or the pseudogene TRBV3-2) combines with J gene TRBJ2-7, with D tentatively TRBD2 (5 bases). V lost 4 bases, J lost 2 bases, and 15 bases lay in between. The CDR3 has 15 residues. Germline V gene sequence: CDR1 LGHDT, CDR2 YNNKEL (reference sequence). The CDR3 sequence: CASSPRGISPYEQYF. CDR3 in DNA: TGTGCCAGCAGCCCCCGAGGGATCTCCCCCTACGAGCAGTACTTC.

The J gene is TRBJ2-2, the V gene TRBV28; 8 nucleotides match TRBD2. After removal of 5 bases from V and 1 base from J, the junction contained 15 bases not matched to a gene. Germline CDR1 is MDHEN and CDR2 is SYDVKM. The CDR3 is made up of 19 amino acids. The CDR3 reads CASSLHRWGSGVNTGELFF. CDR3 sequence (DNA): TGTGCCAGCAGTCTCCACCGGTGGGGTAGCGGGGTGAACACCGGGGAGCTGTTTTTT. Full variable domain (outside the CDR3, taken from reference TRBV28 and TRBJ2-2): DVKVTQSSRYLVKRTGEKVFLECVQDMDHENMFWYRQDPGLGLRLIYFSYDVKMKEKGDIPEGYSVSREKKERFSLILESASTNQTSMYLCASSLHRWGSGVNTGELFFGEGSRLTVL.

The V gene is TRBV24-1, the J gene TRBJ1-1; D gene ambiguous. This CDR3 contains 11 residues. Trimming removed 10 bases at V and 3 bases at J, with 8 bases between. Germline V CDR1 and CDR2: KGHDR, SFDVKD. In DNA form, the CDR3 reads TGTGCCACGTCGGCGGACACTGAAGCTTTCTTT. This codes for CATSADTEAFF.

This chain uses TRBV7-2 with TRBJ2-5; D remains unclear. V was shortened by 1 base and J by 2 bases, with 8 bases between the two germline ends. The CDR3 is made up of 14 amino acids. Germline V gene data show CDR1 as SGHTA and CDR2 as FQGNSA. CDR3 sequence: CASSLVASQETQYF. The CDR3 DNA follows: TGTGCCAGCAGCTTAGTGGCTTCACAAGAGACCCAGTACTTC.

This clone has just one count. This chain links TRBV6-6 with TRBJ1-1, with D possibly TRBD1 on 5 matching bases. The CDR3 is 12 residues long. The germline gives CDR1 MNHNY, CDR2 SVGAGI (reference sequence). The V gene lost 0 bases and the J gene lost 8 bases, with 7 bases spanning the gap. As DNA, the CDR3 is TGTGCCAGCAGTTACTCGAGGGGAGAAGCTTTCTTT. Amino acids: CASSYSRGEAFF.

V is TRBV4-2 and J is TRBJ1-1; D is uncertain. V lost 4 bases to trimming and J lost 0 bases, with 6 bases between them. CDR1 is LGHNA and CDR2 is YNFKEQ in the germline V gene. The CDR3 is made up of 13 amino acids. The CDR3 sequence is CASSPAMNTEAFF. The CDR3 nucleotides read TGTGCCAGCAGCCCCGCGATGAACACTGAAGCTTTCTTT.

The chain links TRBV15 to TRBJ2-5, with D maybe TRBD1 (6 bases). The CDR3 runs to 16 residues. Germline-derived CDR1 and CDR2 are LNHNV and YYDKDF (reference sequence). Trimming shortened V by 6 bases and J by 1 base, and 18 bases separated the two germline ends. For the CDR3, the DNA is TGTGCCACCAGGTCCGGGACAAACGCACTCCAAGAGACCCAGTACTTC. Its translation is CATRSGTNALQETQYF.

This clone occurred once. The chain uses TRBV2 and TRBJ1-6, with D unclear. CDR3 length equals 12 residues. The V end was cut by 2 bases, the J end by 8 bases, with 4 bases between. Germline values: CDR1 SNHLY, CDR2 FYNNEI. The CDR3, as DNA: TGTGCCAGCAGTGAAAGGTATTCACCCCTCCACTTT. Translating it yields CASSERYSPLHF.

The chain has TRBV9 and TRBJ1-3, with D perhaps TRBD1 (6 bases). CDR1 is SGDLS, CDR2 YYNGEE, per germline. Trimming left V 3 bases short and J 0 bases short, with 13 bases between. This CDR3 is built from 16 residues. The CDR3 nucleotides are TGTGCCAGCAGCGGTACTGACAGGTTCTCTGGAAACACCATATATTTT. This encodes CASSGTDRFSGNTIYF.

The rearrangement links TRBV28 to TRBJ2-5; D remains unclear. Germline lookup yields CDR1 MDHEN and CDR2 SYDVKM. The CDR3 runs to 12 residues. V was cut by 5 bases and J by 4 bases, with 8 bases left in between. The CDR3, as DNA: TGTGCCAGCAGTCGAGGCACAGAGACCCAGTACTTC. Its translation is CASSRGTETQYF. Full variable domain (missing parts from reference TRBV28 and TRBJ2-5): DVKVTQSSRYLVKRTGEKVFLECVQDMDHENMFWYRQDPGLGLRLIYFSYDVKMKEKGDIPEGYSVSREKKERFSLILESASTNQTSMYLCASSRGTETQYFGPGTRLLVL.

This clone showed up just a few times. The chain has TRBV19 and TRBJ1-2; 7 nucleotides match TRBD1. Per the germline V gene, CDR1 is LNHDA and CDR2 is SQIVND (reference sequence). J was trimmed by 4 bases and V by 7 bases; bases with no gene match: 3. This CDR3 has 12 residues. The CDR3 here is CASTGTVYGYTF. Written as DNA, the CDR3 is TGTGCCAGTACCGGGACAGTCTATGGCTACACCTTC.

This rearrangement joins TRBV5-8 to TRBJ2-2, with TRBD1 matching 7 bases. The CDR3 length is 15 residues. Germline loops: CDR1 SGHTS, CDR2 YDEGEE. Trimming took 2 bases from V and 3 from J; bases not matched to a gene: 4. In DNA, the CDR3 is TGTGCCAGCAGCTTAAGGGGGCGGTACACCGGGGAGCTGTTTTTT. It translates to CASSLRGRYTGELFF.

The rearrangement links TRBV3-1 (or the pseudogene TRBV3-2) to TRBJ1-1; D not certain. The CDR3 extends over 12 amino acids. Per the germline V gene, CDR1 is LGHDT and CDR2 is YNNKEL (reference sequence). V was clipped by 4 bases and J by 4 bases, with 7 bases between them. CDR3 coding DNA: TGTGCCAGCAGCCTCATGAGCACTGAAGCTTTCTTT. Protein: CASSLMSTEAFF.

This rearrangement joins TRBV6-6 to TRBJ2-2; D uncertain. Germline V CDR1 and CDR2: MNHNY, SVGAGI (reference sequence). The CDR3 covers 13 residues. V was clipped by 4 bases and J by 2 bases, with 5 bases between them. The CDR3 DNA reads as TGTGCCAGCAGTTCCTCAAACACCGGGGAGCTGTTTTTT. This codes for CASSSSNTGELFF.

The chain links TRBV25-1 to TRBJ1-1; D not certain. Germline V gene lookup returns CDR1 MGHDK and CDR2 SYGVNS. This CDR3 is built from 13 residues. The V end lost 7 bases, the J end lost 4 bases, and 13 bases lay between the germline ends. CDR3 in DNA: TGTGCCAGCACCTCTAGACATTCCACTGAAGCTTTCTTT. Protein: CASTSRHSTEAFF.

The V call is TRBV20-1, the J call TRBJ1-1; TRBD1 agrees at 7 bases. Germline trimming cut 3 bases from V and 5 bases from J; bases unmatched to any gene: 15. Germline V CDR1 and CDR2: DFQATT, SNEGSKA (reference sequence). CDR3 length equals 16 residues. CDR3 nucleotide sequence: TGCAGTGCTAGTGGGGGACAGTGGGGCTTTGGGACTGAAGCTTTCTTT. Encoded protein: CSASGGQWGFGTEAFF.

This chain joins TRBV28 and TRBJ1-6; maybe TRBD1 (6 bases). The germline V and J ends were trimmed by 5 bases and 7 bases, with 15 bases remaining between them. Germline CDR1 MDHEN, CDR2 SYDVKM. The CDR3 has 15 amino acids. CDR3 DNA: TGTGCCAGCAGTAGATTGGACAGAAACAATTCACCCCTCCACTTT. It translates to CASSRLDRNNSPLHF.

The rearrangement links TRBV6-5 to TRBJ1-3, with no clear D. V lost 0 bases and J lost 2, with 8 bases in between. Germline V gene lookup returns CDR1 MNHEY and CDR2 SVGAGI. This CDR3 contains 15 residues. CDR3 in amino acids: CASSYSRETGNTIYF. As DNA, the CDR3 is TGTGCCAGCAGTTACTCGAGGGAGACTGGAAACACCATATATTTT.

The chain links TRBV3-1 (or the pseudogene TRBV3-2) to TRBJ1-2, with D unclear. The CDR3 is 15 amino acids. V lost 3 bases, J lost 8 bases, and 19 bases lay in between. Germline loops: CDR1 LGHDT, CDR2 YNNKEL (reference sequence). The CDR3 DNA sequence: TGTGCCAGCAGCCATAGGTCTCGGGAGGGCGGAGGCTACACCTTC. This sequence encodes CASSHRSREGGGYTF.

This clone has more than one count but fewer than ten. This chain uses TRBV9 with TRBJ1-4, with D possibly TRBD1 on 5 matching bases. Germline CDR1 reads SGDLS; CDR2 reads YYNGEE. Trimming removed 4 bases at V and 7 bases at J, with 14 bases between. The CDR3 runs to 14 residues. The CDR3: CASSRVQGGEKLFF. Written as DNA, the CDR3 is TGTGCCAGCAGCCGCGTTCAGGGTGGTGAAAAACTGTTTTTT.